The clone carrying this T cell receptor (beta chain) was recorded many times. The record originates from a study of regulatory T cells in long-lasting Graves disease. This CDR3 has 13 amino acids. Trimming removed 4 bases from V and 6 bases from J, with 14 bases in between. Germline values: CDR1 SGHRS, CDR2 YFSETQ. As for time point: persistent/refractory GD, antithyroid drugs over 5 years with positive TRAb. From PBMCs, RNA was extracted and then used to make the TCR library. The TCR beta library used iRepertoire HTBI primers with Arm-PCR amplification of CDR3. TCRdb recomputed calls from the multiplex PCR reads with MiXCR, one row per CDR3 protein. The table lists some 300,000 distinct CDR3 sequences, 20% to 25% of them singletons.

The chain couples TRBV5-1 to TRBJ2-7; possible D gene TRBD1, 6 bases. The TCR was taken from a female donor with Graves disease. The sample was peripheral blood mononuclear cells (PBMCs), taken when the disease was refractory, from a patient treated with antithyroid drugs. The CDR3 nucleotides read TGCGCCAGCAGCGTATGGACAGATGGCGAGCAGTACTTC. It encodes CASSVWTDGEQYF.